The present T cell receptor beta chain was sequenced within a study of T-cell reconstitution after alpha-beta-depleted transplantation in children (dated by TCRdb to the mid-2010s). Study-wide context: The study quantitatively tracked T-cell immune reconstitution after TCRalphabeta/CD19-depleted allogeneic hematopoietic cell transplantation in children using TCR repertoire profiling.

For CDR1 and CDR2, the germline V gene lists SGDLS and YYNGEE. The CDR3 holds 14 amino acids from the cysteine to the phenylalanine. Only CDR3 DNA is held: 42 bases, read in frame from base 1. The V end loses 4 bases and the J end loses 6 bases, and a stretch of 17 bases separates them. Library prep was done by PCR. The sample was run on an Illumina HiSeq 2500. TCR libraries were prepared with molecular barcoding, using unique molecular identifiers to normalize TCRbeta repertoire quantification. TCRdb reanalyzed the raw reads on its own, using fastp at Q25 for trimming and MiXCR for clone calling, and kept in-frame beta chains. CDR3 protein sequences are deduplicated, and each keeps its most common genes and DNA. This sample has around 600,000 distinct CDR3 sequences in its table, and over 9.5% of those were observed once. Less than 5% of the sample is held by the ten biggest clonotypes. With respect to this clonotype: Its antigen specificity is not known. One base away there is no much larger clone; base qualities are not given.

The sequences come from PBMCs from the stem cell graft donor, collected from the stem cell graft. The chain is made from TRBV9 and TRBJ2-7; no confident D gene assignment can be made. The origin of this receptor is a human donor who donated a stem cell graft to a child with acute myeloid leukemia. CDR3 reads: CASSPLQEKGEQYF. The nucleotides are TGTGCCAGCAGCCCCCTCCAGGAGAAGGGCGAGCAGTACTTC.